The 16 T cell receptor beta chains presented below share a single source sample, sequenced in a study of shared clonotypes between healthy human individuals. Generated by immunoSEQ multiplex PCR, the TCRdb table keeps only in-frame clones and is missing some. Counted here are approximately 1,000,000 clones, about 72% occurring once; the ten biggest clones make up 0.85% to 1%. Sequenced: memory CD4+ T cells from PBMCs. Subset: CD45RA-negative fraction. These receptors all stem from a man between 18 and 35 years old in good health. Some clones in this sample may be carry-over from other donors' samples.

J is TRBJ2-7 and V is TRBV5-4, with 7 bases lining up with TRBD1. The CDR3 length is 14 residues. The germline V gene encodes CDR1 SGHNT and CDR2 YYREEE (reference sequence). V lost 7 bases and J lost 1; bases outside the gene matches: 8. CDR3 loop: CASGNSGGSYEQYF. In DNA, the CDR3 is TGTGCCAGCGGTAATTCAGGGGGTTCCTACGAGCAGTACTTC.

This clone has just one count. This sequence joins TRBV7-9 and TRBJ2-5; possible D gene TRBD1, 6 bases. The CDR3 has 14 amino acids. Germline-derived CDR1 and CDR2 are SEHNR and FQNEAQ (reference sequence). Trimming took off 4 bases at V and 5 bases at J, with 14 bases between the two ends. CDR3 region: CASSWIRGPETQYF. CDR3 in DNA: TGTGCCAGCAGCTGGATCAGGGGCCCGGAGACCCAGTACTTC.

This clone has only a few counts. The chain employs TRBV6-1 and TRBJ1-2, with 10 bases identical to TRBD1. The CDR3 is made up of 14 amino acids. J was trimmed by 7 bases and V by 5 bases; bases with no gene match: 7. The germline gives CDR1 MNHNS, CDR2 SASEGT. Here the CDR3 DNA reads TGTGCCAGCAGTCCCCGGGACAGGGGTGGTGGCTACACCTTC. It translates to CASSPRDRGGGYTF.

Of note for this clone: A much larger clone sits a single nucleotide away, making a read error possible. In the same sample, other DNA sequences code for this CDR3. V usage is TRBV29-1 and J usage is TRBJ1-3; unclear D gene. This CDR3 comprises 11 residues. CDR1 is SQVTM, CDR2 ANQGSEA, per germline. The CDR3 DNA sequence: TGCAGTGTTGAGAACGGAAACACCATATATTTT. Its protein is CSVENGNTIYF. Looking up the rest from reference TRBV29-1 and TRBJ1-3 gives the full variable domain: SAVISQKPSRDICQRGTSLTIQCQVDSQVTMMFWYRQQPGQSLTLIATANQGSEATYESGFVIDKFPISRPNLTFSTLTVSNMSPEDSSIYLCSVENGNTIYFGEGSWLTVV.

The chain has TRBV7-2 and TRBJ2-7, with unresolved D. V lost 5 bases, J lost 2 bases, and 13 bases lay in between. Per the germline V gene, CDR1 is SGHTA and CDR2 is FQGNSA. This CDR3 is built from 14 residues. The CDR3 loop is CASSHIDRAYEQYF. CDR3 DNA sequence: TGTGCCAGCAGCCATATAGACCGGGCCTACGAGCAGTACTTC.

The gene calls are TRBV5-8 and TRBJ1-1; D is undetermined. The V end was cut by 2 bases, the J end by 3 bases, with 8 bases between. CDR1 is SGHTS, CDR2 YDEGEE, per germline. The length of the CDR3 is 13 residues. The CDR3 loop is CASSFSGDTEAFF. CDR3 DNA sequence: TGTGCCAGCAGCTTTAGTGGGGACACTGAAGCTTTCTTT.

The CDR3 nucleotides are TGTGCCAGCAGTGCCTCGGGCGGGACTAGCGCCGCCGGGGAGCTGTTTTTT. Translation: CASSASGGTSAAGELFF. This chain connects TRBV6-4 to TRBJ2-2; 10 positions match TRBD2. The V and J ends lost 4 bases and 6 bases, in that order; junction bases with no gene match: 11. CDR3 length: 17 residues. Germline loops: CDR1 MRHNA, CDR2 SNTAGT.

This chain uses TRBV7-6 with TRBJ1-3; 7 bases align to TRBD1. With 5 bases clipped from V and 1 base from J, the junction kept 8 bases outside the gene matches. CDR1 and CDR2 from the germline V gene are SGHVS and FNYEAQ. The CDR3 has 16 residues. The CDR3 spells CASSAGQALSGNTIYF. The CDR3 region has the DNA TGTGCCAGCAGCGCTGGACAGGCGCTTTCTGGAAACACCATATATTTT.

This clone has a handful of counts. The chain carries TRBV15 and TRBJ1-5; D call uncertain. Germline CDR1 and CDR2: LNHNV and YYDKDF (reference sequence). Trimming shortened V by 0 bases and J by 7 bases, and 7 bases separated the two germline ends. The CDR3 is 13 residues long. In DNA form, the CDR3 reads TGTGCCACCAGCAGAGATAGAGAGCAGCCCCAGCATTTT. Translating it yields CATSRDREQPQHF.

Here the CDR3 reads CASSPTSTGSNQPQHF. The CDR3 DNA reads TGTGCCAGCTCACCGACCTCGACAGGGAGCAATCAGCCCCAGCATTTT. The chain couples TRBV18 to TRBJ1-5; 7 nucleotides match TRBD1. Looked up from germline, CDR1 is KGHSH and CDR2 is LQKENI. This CDR3 is 16 amino acids long. Trimming removed 3 bases from V and 1 base from J; junction bases left unmatched: 6.

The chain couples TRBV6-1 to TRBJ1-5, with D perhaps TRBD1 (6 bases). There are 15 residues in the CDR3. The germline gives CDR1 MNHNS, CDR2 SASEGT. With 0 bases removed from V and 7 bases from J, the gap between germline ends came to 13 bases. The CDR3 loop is CASSEARQGRQPQHF. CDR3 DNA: TGTGCCAGCAGTGAAGCGCGGCAGGGGCGACAGCCCCAGCATTTT.

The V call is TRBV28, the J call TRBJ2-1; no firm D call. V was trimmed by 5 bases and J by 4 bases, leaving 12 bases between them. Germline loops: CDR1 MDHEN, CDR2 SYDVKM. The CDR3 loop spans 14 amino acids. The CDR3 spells CASSPPLGYNEQFF. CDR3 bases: TGTGCCAGCAGTCCGCCCCTAGGGTACAATGAGCAGTTCTTC.

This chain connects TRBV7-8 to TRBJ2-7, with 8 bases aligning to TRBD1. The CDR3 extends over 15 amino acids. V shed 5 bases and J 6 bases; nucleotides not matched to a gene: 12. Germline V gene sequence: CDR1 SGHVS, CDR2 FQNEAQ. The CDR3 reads CASSPFQGALGEQYF. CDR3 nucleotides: TGTGCCAGCAGCCCATTTCAGGGGGCCCTGGGCGAGCAGTACTTC.

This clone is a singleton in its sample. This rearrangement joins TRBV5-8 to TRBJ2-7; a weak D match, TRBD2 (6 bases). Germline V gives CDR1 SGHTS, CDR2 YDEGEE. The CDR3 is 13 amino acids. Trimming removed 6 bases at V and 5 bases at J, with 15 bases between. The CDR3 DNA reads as TGTGCCAGCAAGGGACTCCTTACTGACGAGCAGTACTTC. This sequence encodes CASKGLLTDEQYF.

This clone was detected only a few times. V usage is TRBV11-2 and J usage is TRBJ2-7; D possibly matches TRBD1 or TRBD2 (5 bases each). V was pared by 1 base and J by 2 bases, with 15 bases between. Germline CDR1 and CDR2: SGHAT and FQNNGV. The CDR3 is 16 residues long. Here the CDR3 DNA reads TGTGCCAGCAGCTTAGCCGCCGGGACGCAGCCCTACGAGCAGTACTTC. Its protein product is CASSLAAGTQPYEQYF. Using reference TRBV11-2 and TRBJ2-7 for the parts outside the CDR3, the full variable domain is EAGVAQSPRYKIIEKRQSVAFWCNPISGHATLYWYQQILGQGPKLLIQFQNNGVVDDSQLPKDRFSAERLKGVDSTLKIQPAKLEDSAVYLCASSLAAGTQPYEQYFGPGTRLTVT.

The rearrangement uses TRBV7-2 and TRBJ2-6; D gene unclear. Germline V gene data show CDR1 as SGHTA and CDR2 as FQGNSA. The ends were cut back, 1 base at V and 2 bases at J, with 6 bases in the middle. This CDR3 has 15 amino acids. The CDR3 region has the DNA TGTGCCAGCAGCTTAGGGGTCACTGGGGCCAACGTCCTGACTTTC. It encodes CASSLGVTGANVLTF.